This T cell receptor (beta chain) emerged from a study of blood T cell repertoires in COVID-19 (TCRdb year 2020). In terms of the full investigation: Collaborator samples came from the United States, Italy and Spain and covered acute and convalescent phases of COVID-19. Where available, HLA class I and class II types were obtained from metadata supplied by the sample provider rather than from assay-based typing. A de-identified subject ID, COVID-19 status, age in years and sex were almost always included in the sample metadata. The samples were drawn from the first 160 participants of the ongoing ImmuneRACE study and from 1,200 or so subjects provided by 6 global collaborators. Subjects who had been exposed to COVID-19, were actively infected with it, or had recovered from it provided the deeply sampled blood TCRbeta repertoires that made up the dataset. The repertoires were made available in a free public database intended to serve as a resource for research on the immune response to SARS-CoV-2. The prospective study material was composed of cDNA or gDNA derived from T cells, B-cell-depleted T cells, or PBMCs. The paper's findings and limits, for the study overall: The quantity of clinical and demographic metadata differed by source and by participant and was supplied without curation.

The immunoSEQ Assay, a bias-controlled multiplex PCR, was used to amplify TCRbeta CDR3 regions from genomic DNA. Turning to the authors' computational methods: The number of nucleated cells in each sample was estimated by amplification of reference gene primers within the assay. To quantify the absolute abundance of each unique TCRbeta CDR3 rearrangement, sequence reads were collapsed and filtered. For each sample, productive Simpson clonality was calculated as the square root of Simpson's diversity index over productive rearrangements. TCRdb took over this immuneACCESS table, retaining in-frame rearrangements with V and J assigned. Such tables are incomplete; in checked studies, under half of the missing clones stem from an unresolved V gene, and the remainder is unexplained. That table furnishes V, J and clone size, whereas the DNA furnished D and trimming. The sample table shows fewer than 50,000 clones, and just over 90% are seen once. The ten largest clones capture under 0.4% of the sample.

One collaborating source in Seattle enrolled patients while the patients were actively infected and followed the patients over time throughout the course of disease. The collaborating institutions used their own protocols to collect whole blood in K2EDTA tubes. Collaborator samples were shipped for TCRbeta analysis as frozen whole blood, isolated PBMCs, or DNA extracted from either sample type. Worth noting for this clone: Its antigen remains unidentified. Per-base qualities were not stored, and no clone one base away is much larger.

CDR3 length: 15 amino acids, cysteine to phenylalanine. The retained sequence is limited to the CDR3, 45 bases, with the frame set at the first base. The trim is 5 bases for V and 5 bases for J, with a gap of 15 bases between the germline ends. Sequences KGHDR (CDR1) and SFDVKD (CDR2) are obtained from the germline V gene. Input material: peripheral blood. The rearranged chain carries TRBV24-1 and TRBJ2-1; TRBD1 could be the D gene, as 6 bases match. The TCR sequence derives from a man aged 50 or older with COVID-19, enrolled during active disease. The DNA sequence is TGTGCCACCAGTGTCGATACAGGGCGAAACAATGAGCAGTTCTTC. This translates into CATSVDTGRNNEQFF.